Presented here are 2 T cell receptor beta chains from one specimen sequenced in a study of cytomegalovirus exposure and HLA in healthy donors. Use of 60 Vbeta and 13 Jbeta primers characterized the PCR. Generated by immunoSEQ multiplex PCR, the TCRdb table keeps only in-frame clones and is missing some. The profile shows about 60,000 clones, about 69% of them singletons. Sequenced input: PBMCs. Source of these receptors: a man aged 35-49 years in good health and CMV-seropositive.

This clone was detected only a few times. CDR3 residues: CASSDTRDTEAFF. The CDR3 nucleotides are TGTGCCAGCAGTGACACCCGGGACACTGAAGCTTTCTTT. The gene calls are TRBV6-1 and TRBJ1-1; no reliable D call. Deletions cut 3 bases from V and 3 bases from J, with 8 bases between. CDR1 and CDR2 (germline): MNHNS, SASEGT. This CDR3 comprises 13 residues.

The chain combines TRBV5-1 with TRBJ2-5; D not resolved. The CDR3 is 13 residues long. Per the germline V gene, CDR1 is SGHRS and CDR2 is YFSETQ. V lost 2 bases to trimming and J lost 2 bases, with 7 bases between them. The CDR3 here is CASSLQSQETQYF. CDR3 DNA sequence: TGCGCCAGCAGCTTACAGAGTCAAGAGACCCAGTACTTC.